The TCR beta chain described here comes from a study of blood T cell repertoires in COVID-19. Study-level background: T cells, B-cell-depleted T cells, or PBMCs supplied cDNA or gDNA.

Cohort assignment relied on participant-reported clinical history. Original processing notes: Cell counts per sample came from amplifying reference gene primers. Generated by immunoSEQ multiplex PCR, the TCRdb table keeps only in-frame clones and is missing some. V and J calls and clone size follow that table, whereas D and trimming were derived from the DNA. The table lists 240,000 or so clones, approximately 84% of them singletons. This clone was seen a handful of times. The ends were cut back, 5 bases at V and 0 bases at J, with 16 bases in the middle. Germline CDR1 SGHVS, CDR2 FQNEAQ. The CDR3 is 16 residues long.

The sequencing sample was made of PBMCs or T cells enriched from blood (not recorded which). The sequence derives from a woman between 40 and 50 years old with acute COVID-19. The chain combines TRBV7-8 with TRBJ1-2; a weak D match, TRBD1 (5 bases). This chain's CDR3 is CASSIIAGEANYGYTF. CDR3 coding DNA: TGTGCCAGCAGCATAATAGCGGGGGAAGCTAACTATGGCTACACCTTC.